This T cell receptor (beta chain) derives from a study of spatial heterogeneity in lung cancer. Study outcomes and limitations: Tumoral mutation counts were tracked by counts of expanded intratumoral alpha and beta TCRs.

Documented time point: sample taken at primary tumor resection. Without sorting, whole RNA was sequenced from tumor, nontumor lung or frozen PBMC. CDR3 length equals 11 residues. The ends lost 3 bases at V and 8 bases at J; junction bases unmatched: 1. Germline values: CDR1 SQVTM, CDR2 ANQGSEA. TCRdb reprocessed the 5' RACE reads via MiXCR and lists one record per CDR3 protein. The repertoire holds about 20,000 distinct CDR3 sequences, with about 6% as singletons. This clonotype was recorded many times. Its specificity is unknown. The chain joins TRBV29-1 to TRBJ2-1; 7 nucleotides line up with TRBD2. The clonotype originates from a female donor with early-stage non-small cell lung cancer. Sequenced here: lung tumor tissue, sampled at surgery. CDR3 protein: CSVEGGDEQFF. CDR3 nucleotide sequence: TGCAGCGTTGAGGGGGGGGATGAGCAGTTCTTC.